This passage covers 4 T cell receptor beta chains from one sample sequenced in a study of Graves' ophthalmopathy and Graves' hyperthyroidism. From RNA, the CDR3 regions of TCR beta chains were amplified and sequenced. RT-PCR with HTBI primers came first, then second-round multiplex PCR. TCRdb re-called the multiplex PCR reads through MiXCR, storing one row per CDR3 protein. The repertoire holds fewer than 250,000 distinct CDR3 sequences, with around 28% as singletons. Sequenced: peripheral blood. The receptors were sampled from a man aged 50 to 59 with Graves' ophthalmopathy.

This clonotype has at least ten counts. The chain is built from TRBV28 and TRBJ2-5; D is possibly TRBD1 or TRBD2 (5 bases each). The CDR3 consists of 14 residues. Deletions cut 8 bases from V and 0 bases from J, with 13 bases between. Germline CDR1 reads MDHEN; CDR2 reads SYDVKM. CDR3 in DNA: TGTGCCAGCCGGGACCCTCGCTACCAAGAGACCCAGTACTTC. Translating it yields CASRDPRYQETQYF.

This clonotype was recorded at least ten times. This rearrangement joins TRBV7-6 to TRBJ2-2, with TRBD1 identical over 8 bases. Germline CDR1 is SGHVS and CDR2 is FNYEAQ. The V and J ends lost 4 bases and 4 bases, in that order; junction bases with no gene match: 8. This CDR3 region has 16 residues. The CDR3 nucleotides are TGTGCCAGCAGCTCGATGGACAGGGAATTCACCGGGGAGCTGTTTTTT. Residues: CASSSMDREFTGELFF.

This clonotype was found many times. The chain uses TRBV15 and TRBJ2-4; TRBD1 might be the D (5 bases). The CDR3 extends over 19 amino acids. Trimming stripped 3 bases from V and 0 bases from J, with 21 bases between. Germline CDR1 is LNHNV and CDR2 is YYDKDF (reference sequence). The CDR3 nucleotides read TGTGCCACCAGCAGCGTAGAGGACACAAGCAATGGAGCCAAAAACATTCAGTACTTC. Protein sequence: CATSSVEDTSNGAKNIQYF. The full variable domain, with the rest looked up from reference TRBV15 and TRBJ2-4, is DAMVIQNPRYQVTQFGKPVTLSCSQTLNHNVMYWYQQKSSQAPKLLFHYYDKDFNNEADTPDNFQSRRPNTSFCFLDIRSPGLGDTAMYLCATSSVEDTSNGAKNIQYFGAGTRLSVL.

This clonotype has a count of ten or more. The rearrangement uses TRBV6-5 and TRBJ2-2; D unresolved. Trimming pared 0 bases from V and 4 bases from J, leaving 9 bases between. The germline V gene has CDR1 MNHEY and CDR2 SVGAGI. This CDR3 is built from 15 residues. The CDR3 coding sequence is TGTGCCAGCAGTTACTCTGCTGGCGTCACCGGGGAGCTGTTTTTT. Translating it yields CASSYSAGVTGELFF.